This T cell receptor (beta chain) originates from a study of post-analysis software for immune sequencing data. With respect to this clonotype: Its antigen remains unidentified.

The CDR3 sequence is 14 residues long. Trimming left V 2 bases short and J 1 base short, with 11 bases between. Germline CDR1 and CDR2: DFQATT and SNEGSKA (reference sequence). Unique molecular identifiers were carried by the TCR beta cDNA libraries. MiXCR, applied by TCRdb to the PCR reads, yields one record per CDR3 protein. The repertoire holds hundreds of thousands of distinct CDR3 sequences, with roughly 27% as singletons. Study conclusions and caveats: In patients, TRBV5-6, TRBV5-1 and TRBV20-1 belonged to five or six TRBV segments found more frequently than in controls.

The chain couples TRBV20-1 to TRBJ1-1, with D maybe TRBD1 (6 bases). The sequence was collected from a girl aged 5-17 years with multiple sclerosis. Sequencing input: blood. The chain's CDR3 is CSARSGRGNTEAFF. DNA for the CDR3: TGCAGTGCTAGAAGCGGCAGGGGGAACACTGAAGCTTTCTTT.